This note documents a single T cell receptor beta chain sequence. The data originate from a study of T cell clones after liver transplantation. For the study at large: Tolerance: complete withdrawal held at least one year, liver enzymes staying within twice normal.

Trimming cost V 6 bases and J 0 bases, with 6 bases left between them. Germline CDR1 and CDR2: MRHNA and SNTAGT. This CDR3 has 13 amino acids. Libraries were prepared by immunoSEQ multiplex PCR; TCRdb keeps only in-frame clonotypes and omits some of them. The table includes more than 95,000 clones, just over 90% detected once. J is TRBJ2-4 and V is TRBV6-4; D possibly corresponds to TRBD2 (5 bases). This receptor was identified in a human patient who received a liver transplant. A subset of T cells may come from the graft donor. The sample was CD4+ T cells from blood, taken 12 months after liver transplant. In nucleotides, the CDR3 is TGTGCCAGCAGGGGGAGAGCCAAAAACATTCAGTACTTC. This translates into CASRGRAKNIQYF.